The 25 T cell receptor beta chains given below trace back to one sample, sequenced in a study of blood T cell repertoires in COVID-19 (dated by TCRdb to 2020 to 2022). The library was made by the immunoSEQ multiplex PCR assay. TCRdb took this table from immuneACCESS and kept in-frame rearrangements with V and J called. Such tables lack part of the clones; where checked against another copy, unresolved V genes explain under half of the gap, and the rest is unexplained. The sample table holds 100,000 or so clones, of which just under 85% were seen once. About an eighth of the sample is taken by the ten largest. Sequencing was done on a sample of peripheral blood. The receptors were sampled from a man aged 50 or older with active or convalescent COVID-19.

The rearrangement uses TRBV5-5 and TRBJ2-7; TRBD1 matches 9 bases. V was clipped by 5 bases and J by 0 bases; unmatched bases: 6. The germline V gene has CDR1 SGHKS and CDR2 YYEKEE (reference sequence). The CDR3 runs to 15 residues. The chain's CDR3 is CASSLQGAASYEQYF. In DNA form, the CDR3 reads TGTGCCAGCAGTTTACAGGGGGCCGCCTCCTACGAGCAGTACTTC.

The chain combines TRBV29-1 with TRBJ1-2, with 7 bases aligning to TRBD1. Germline CDR1 is SQVTM and CDR2 is ANQGSEA. The V gene end was trimmed by 6 bases and the J gene end by 5 bases; junction bases not matched to a gene: 12. The CDR3 loop spans 14 amino acids. The CDR3 sequence is CSVLGNRGGYGYTF. The CDR3 DNA follows: TGCAGCGTCCTGGGGAACAGGGGCGGATATGGCTACACCTTC.

V gene TRBV9 combines with J gene TRBJ1-1, with a possible D match to TRBD1 (5 bases). CDR3 length equals 13 residues. Germline V CDR1 and CDR2: SGDLS, YYNGEE. Deletions cut 3 bases from V and 4 bases from J, with 10 bases between. The CDR3 loop is CASSAQGVTEAFF. For the CDR3, the DNA is TGTGCCAGCAGCGCCCAGGGTGTCACTGAAGCTTTCTTT.

The genes are TRBV10-2 and TRBJ2-7; TRBD1 aligns across 7 bases. Germline CDR1 is WSHSY and CDR2 is SAAADI. The CDR3 spans 14 residues. V dropped 3 bases and J dropped 2; count of bases not matched to a gene: 4. CDR3: CASSEGGTAYEQYF. The CDR3, as DNA: TGCGCCAGCAGTGAAGGGGGCACAGCCTACGAGCAGTACTTC.

The rearrangement joins TRBV29-1 to TRBJ1-2; TRBD1 agrees at 7 bases. CDR3 length equals 12 residues. V gave up 4 bases and J gave up 4 bases; unmatched junction bases: 3. CDR1 is SQVTM and CDR2 is ANQGSEA in the germline V gene. Here the CDR3 reads CSVGAGGYGYTF. Written as DNA, the CDR3 is TGCAGCGTTGGGGCAGGGGGCTATGGCTACACCTTC.

This sequence joins TRBV10-3 and TRBJ2-1; TRBD2 matches at 12 bases. Trimming took 4 bases from V and 7 from J; bases not matched to a gene: 11. Germline CDR1 reads ENHRY; CDR2 reads SYGVKD. The CDR3 consists of 17 residues. Here the CDR3 reads CAISGTSGRNSGNEQFF. The DNA for the CDR3 is TGTGCCATCAGTGGTACTAGCGGGAGGAATTCGGGGAATGAGCAGTTCTTC.

The chain uses TRBV6-2 or TRBV6-3 and TRBJ2-1, with a possible D match to TRBD2 (6 bases). V was shortened by 2 bases and J by 7 bases, with 18 bases between the two germline ends. The V gene's germline CDR1 is MNHEY and CDR2 SVGEGT. The CDR3 has 16 amino acids. The CDR3 sequence is CASSYLPDGSGNEQFF. CDR3 coding DNA: TGTGCCAGCAGTTACCTCCCTGACGGGAGTGGTAATGAGCAGTTCTTC.

The J gene is TRBJ1-2, the V gene TRBV27; D remains unclear. The CDR3 runs 13 residues. Germline assignment: CDR1 MNHEY and CDR2 SMNVEV (reference sequence). Trimming removed 0 bases at V and 8 bases at J, with 10 bases between. The CDR3 protein is CASSLSATGGYTF. The CDR3 DNA sequence: TGTGCCAGCAGTTTATCAGCCACGGGGGGCTACACCTTC.

J is TRBJ2-2 and V is TRBV4-1; possibly TRBD1 for D (5 bases). This CDR3 is 15 amino acids long. V dropped 0 bases and J dropped 6 bases, with 11 bases sitting between them. Germline CDR1 MGHRA, CDR2 YSYEKL. CDR3 sequence: CASSQDPGQPGELFF. CDR3 sequence (DNA): TGCGCCAGCAGCCAAGATCCAGGGCAGCCCGGGGAGCTGTTTTTT.

The genes are TRBV13 and TRBJ2-5; D is possibly TRBD1 (5 bases). The CDR3 extends over 16 amino acids. V lost 3 bases and J 0 bases, leaving 14 bases between the germline ends. The germline CDR1 and CDR2 sequences are PRHDT and FYEKMQ (reference sequence). The DNA for the CDR3 is TGTGCCAGCAGCTTGGCCCCGCAGGGATACCAAGAGACCCAGTACTTC. Encoded protein: CASSLAPQGYQETQYF.

V and J are TRBV11-2 and TRBJ1-1; the match to TRBD1 covers 9 bases. CDR1 is SGHAT and CDR2 is FQNNGV in the germline V gene. The length of the CDR3 is 15 residues. V shed 0 bases, J shed 5 bases, and the junction held 4 bases outside the gene matches. In nucleotides, the CDR3 is TGTGCCAGCAGCTTAGATCCGGACAGGGGTACTGAAGCTTTCTTT. Translating it yields CASSLDPDRGTEAFF.

The chain has TRBV7-8 and TRBJ1-3, with D uncertain. This CDR3 comprises 14 residues. V gave up 6 bases and J gave up 4 bases, with 13 bases separating them. Germline values: CDR1 SGHVS, CDR2 FQNEAQ. The CDR3 DNA reads TGTGCCAGCAGTCTCGCCGGGTTCGGAAACACCATATATTTT. This sequence encodes CASSLAGFGNTIYF.

The chain links TRBV10-3 to TRBJ1-3; TRBD1 is a possible D gene (6 bases). V was clipped by 6 bases and J by 0 bases, with 12 bases between them. CDR1 and CDR2 from the germline V gene are ENHRY and SYGVKD. The CDR3 loop spans 15 amino acids. The CDR3 protein is CAIRKSGDSGNTIYF. CDR3 bases: TGTGCCATCAGAAAATCAGGGGACTCTGGAAACACCATATATTTT.

There are a few counts of this clone. The chain uses TRBV27 and TRBJ2-7; 9 bases fit TRBD1. This CDR3 is 16 amino acids long. After removal of 5 bases from V and 6 bases from J, the junction contained 14 bases not matched to a gene. Per the germline V gene, CDR1 is MNHEY and CDR2 is SMNVEV (reference sequence). The DNA of the CDR3 is TGTGCCAGCAGTCGGGGACAGGGAGTCCCCGGGGGCGAGCAGTACTTC. It translates to CASSRGQGVPGGEQYF.

CDR3 sequence (DNA): TGTGCCAGCAGCCCCCCAGCGGGAGAGCAGTTCTTC. Translating it yields CASSPPAGEQFF. This rearrangement joins TRBV5-4 to TRBJ2-1; 7 nucleotides match TRBD2. In germline, CDR1 is SGHNT, CDR2 YYREEE (reference sequence). Germline trimming cut 4 bases from V and 10 bases from J; bases unmatched to any gene: 5. The CDR3 contains 12 residues.

J is TRBJ2-3 and V is TRBV5-4, with TRBD2 matching 14 bases. CDR3 length equals 16 residues. V lost 4 bases to trimming and J lost 1 base; unmatched junction nucleotides: 2. Germline CDR1 reads SGHNT; CDR2 reads YYREEE (reference sequence). In DNA form, the CDR3 reads TGTGCCAGCAGCCCGGGACTAGCGGGAGGCACAGATACGCAGTATTTT. Amino acid sequence: CASSPGLAGGTDTQYF.

This rearrangement joins TRBV5-1 to TRBJ1-2; 10 bases match TRBD1. The CDR3 sequence is 15 residues long. The V gene end was trimmed by 4 bases and the J gene end by 7 bases; junction bases not matched to a gene: 10. The germline CDR1 and CDR2 sequences are SGHRS and YFSETQ. DNA for the CDR3: TGCGCCAGCAGCCTCCGGGACAGGGGTTTGAGTGGCTACACCTTC. Protein sequence: CASSLRDRGLSGYTF.

The chain recombines TRBV19 with TRBJ1-4; no clear D. This CDR3 region has 11 residues. Per the germline V gene, CDR1 is LNHDA and CDR2 is SQIVND (reference sequence). V was pared by 8 bases and J by 8 bases, with 9 bases between. CDR3 sequence (DNA): TGTGCCAGTCGGAGGGAAGAAAAACTGTTTTTT. Translating gives CASRREEKLFF.

The CDR3 spells CASSPLTRLEQYF. The CDR3 DNA reads as TGTGCCAGCTCACCATTAACTCGTCTTGAGCAGTACTTC. The chain links TRBV18 to TRBJ2-7, with D hard to call. This CDR3 is 13 amino acids long. CDR1 and CDR2 (germline): KGHSH, LQKENI. The germline V and J ends were trimmed by 2 bases and 7 bases, with 12 bases remaining between them.

V and J are TRBV7-2 and TRBJ2-7, with TRBD2 matching over 8 bases. Germline CDR1 reads SGHTA; CDR2 reads FQGNSA. The V and J ends lost 5 bases and 6 bases, in that order; junction bases with no gene match: 9. The CDR3 is 14 residues long. The CDR3 here is CASSPGGSAREQYF. The CDR3 bases are TGTGCCAGCAGCCCGGGGGGGTCGGCACGCGAGCAGTACTTC.

The chain employs TRBV5-1 and TRBJ2-2, with D possibly being TRBD1 (5 bases). CDR3 size: 15 residues. V shed 2 bases and J shed 7 bases, with 15 bases lying between them. Looked up from germline, CDR1 is SGHRS and CDR2 is YFSETQ. The CDR3: CASSFGHSGGGELFF. The CDR3 DNA reads TGCGCCAGCAGCTTCGGACATTCAGGTGGCGGGGAGCTGTTTTTT.

The chain is built from TRBV5-4 and TRBJ2-7, with D possibly TRBD2 on 6 matching bases. Germline CDR1 and CDR2: SGHNT and YYREEE (reference sequence). V was shortened by 4 bases and J by 4 bases, with 9 bases between the two germline ends. This CDR3 contains 12 residues. Written as DNA, the CDR3 is TGTGCCAGCAGCGCGGGGCCTTACGAGCAGTACTTC. This codes for CASSAGPYEQYF.

V usage is TRBV21-1 and J usage is TRBJ2-3; the table assigns TRBD1, which was not confirmed against the DNA. TRBV21-1 is tagged as a pseudogene. The CDR3 is made up of 18 amino acids. CDR3 loop: CASGIQGPIITNTDTQYF. As DNA, the CDR3 is TGTGCCAGCGGAATCCAGGGGCCAATTATAACAAACACAGATACGCAGTATTTT.

This chain links TRBV6-5 with TRBJ2-7; 9 positions agree with TRBD2. The germline gives CDR1 MNHEY, CDR2 SVGAGI. With 6 bases clipped from V and 0 bases from J, the junction kept 6 bases outside the gene matches. The CDR3 extends over 15 amino acids. The CDR3 DNA sequence: TGTGCCAGCAGCGGGGGGACTAGCATCTCCTACGAGCAGTACTTC. It encodes CASSGGTSISYEQYF.

V is TRBV28 and J is TRBJ1-4; TRBD1 matches 7 bases. From germline, CDR1 is MDHEN and CDR2 SYDVKM. This CDR3 has 13 amino acids. Trimming cost V 6 bases and J 8 bases; bases outside gene matches: 6. CDR3 sequence reads: CASRQGVEEKLFF. CDR3 DNA sequence: TGTGCCAGCAGGCAGGGGGTTGAGGAAAAACTGTTTTTT.